This TCR beta chain was found in a study of Graves' ophthalmopathy and Graves' hyperthyroidism. Study-wide points: Ophthalmopathy and stable hyperthyroidism were discriminated by a 13-signature model, with over 85% sensitivity and 81.08% specificity. Thyroid clonotypes that were expanded above 0.001 frequency mostly also appeared in blood.

There are a few counts of this clonotype. Its specificity is unknown. Beta-chain TCR CDR3 regions were amplified from RNA transcripts. The library came from an HTBI-primed first-round RT-PCR and a second-round multiplex PCR. Each CDR3 protein is one row after TCRdb ran MiXCR on the multiplex PCR reads. Seen here are some 750,000 distinct CDR3 sequences, approximately 40% observed once, and the top ten hold 40% to 45%. The sequenced sample consisted of peripheral blood. This receptor was taken from an adult man with Graves' ophthalmopathy.

In DNA, the CDR3 is TGTGCCAGCATGAGATCCCCGGGCGGGACCGGGGAGCTGTTTTTT. It specifies CASMRSPGGTGELFF. The genes are TRBV7-2 and TRBJ2-2; tentatively, D is TRBD2 (5 bases). CDR1 and CDR2 (germline): SGHTA, FQGNSA. This CDR3 is 15 amino acids long. The V gene lost 7 bases and the J gene lost 5 bases, with 17 bases spanning the gap.